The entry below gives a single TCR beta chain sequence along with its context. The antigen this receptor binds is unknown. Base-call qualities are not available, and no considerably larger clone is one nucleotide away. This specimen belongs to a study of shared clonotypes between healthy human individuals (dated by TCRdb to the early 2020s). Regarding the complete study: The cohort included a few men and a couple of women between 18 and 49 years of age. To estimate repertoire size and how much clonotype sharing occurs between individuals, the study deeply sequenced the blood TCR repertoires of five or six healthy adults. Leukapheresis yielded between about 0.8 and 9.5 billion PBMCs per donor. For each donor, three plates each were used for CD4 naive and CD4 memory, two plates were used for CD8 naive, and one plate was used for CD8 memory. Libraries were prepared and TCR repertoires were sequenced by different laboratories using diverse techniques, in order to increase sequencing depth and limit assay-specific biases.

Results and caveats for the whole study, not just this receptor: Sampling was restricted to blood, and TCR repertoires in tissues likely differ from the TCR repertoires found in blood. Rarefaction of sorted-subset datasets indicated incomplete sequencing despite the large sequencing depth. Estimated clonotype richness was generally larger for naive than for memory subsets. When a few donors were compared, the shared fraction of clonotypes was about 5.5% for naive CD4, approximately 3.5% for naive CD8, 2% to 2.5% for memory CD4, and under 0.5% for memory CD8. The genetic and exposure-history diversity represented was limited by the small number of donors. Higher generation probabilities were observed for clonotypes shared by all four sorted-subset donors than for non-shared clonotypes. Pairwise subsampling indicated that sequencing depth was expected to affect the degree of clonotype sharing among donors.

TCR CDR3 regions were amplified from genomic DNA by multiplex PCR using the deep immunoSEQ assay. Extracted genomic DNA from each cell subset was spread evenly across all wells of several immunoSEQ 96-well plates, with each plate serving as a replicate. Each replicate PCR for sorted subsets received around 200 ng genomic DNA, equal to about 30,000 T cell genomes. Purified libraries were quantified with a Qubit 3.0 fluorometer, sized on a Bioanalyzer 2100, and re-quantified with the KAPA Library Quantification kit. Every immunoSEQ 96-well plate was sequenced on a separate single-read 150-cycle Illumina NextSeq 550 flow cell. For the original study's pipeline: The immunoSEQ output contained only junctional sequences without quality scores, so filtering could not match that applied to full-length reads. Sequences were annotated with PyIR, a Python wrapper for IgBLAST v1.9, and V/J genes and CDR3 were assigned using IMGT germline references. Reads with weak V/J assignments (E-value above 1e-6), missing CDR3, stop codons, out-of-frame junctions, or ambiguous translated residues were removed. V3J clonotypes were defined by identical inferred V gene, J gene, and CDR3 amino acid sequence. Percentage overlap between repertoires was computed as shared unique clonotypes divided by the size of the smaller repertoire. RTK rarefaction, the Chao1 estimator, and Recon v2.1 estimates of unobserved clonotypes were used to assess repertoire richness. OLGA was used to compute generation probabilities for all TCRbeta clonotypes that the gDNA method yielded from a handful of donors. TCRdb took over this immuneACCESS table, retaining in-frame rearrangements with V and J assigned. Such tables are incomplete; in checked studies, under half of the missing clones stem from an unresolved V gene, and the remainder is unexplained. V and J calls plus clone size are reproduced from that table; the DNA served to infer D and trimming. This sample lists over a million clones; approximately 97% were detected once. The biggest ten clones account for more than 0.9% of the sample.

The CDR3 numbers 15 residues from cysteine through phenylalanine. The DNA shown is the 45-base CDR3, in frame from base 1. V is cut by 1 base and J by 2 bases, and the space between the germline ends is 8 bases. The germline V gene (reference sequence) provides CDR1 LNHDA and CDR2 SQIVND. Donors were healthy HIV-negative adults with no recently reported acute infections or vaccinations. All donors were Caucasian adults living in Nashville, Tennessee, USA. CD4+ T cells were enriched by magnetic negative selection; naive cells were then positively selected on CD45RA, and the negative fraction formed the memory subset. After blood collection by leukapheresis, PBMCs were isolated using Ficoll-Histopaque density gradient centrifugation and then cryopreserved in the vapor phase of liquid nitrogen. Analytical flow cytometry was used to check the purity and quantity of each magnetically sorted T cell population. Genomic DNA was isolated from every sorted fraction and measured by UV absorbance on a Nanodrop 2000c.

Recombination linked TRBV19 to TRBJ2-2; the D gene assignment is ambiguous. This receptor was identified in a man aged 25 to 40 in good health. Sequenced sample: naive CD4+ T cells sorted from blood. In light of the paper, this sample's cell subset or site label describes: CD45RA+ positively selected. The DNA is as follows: TGTGCCAGTAGTATAGTTTGGGGAAACACCGGGGAGCTGTTTTTT. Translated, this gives CASSIVWGNTGELFF.